The 15 T cell receptor beta chains reported below all come from one sample, sequenced in a study of vaccination effects on CD4 cells after COVID-19. ViraFEST assay sequencing came after antigen-specific CD4+ T cells were expanded with viral peptide pools. CD4+ T cell isolation took place after approximately 11 days of culture. Everyone in the study got two shots of either the BNT162b2 or mRNA-1273 vaccine. Their antigen targets remain unknown. Here immunoSEQ multiplex PCR was the method, and the copy in TCRdb shows in-frame clones only, minus some. Of tens of thousands of clones listed, approximately 71% are singletons. Sequencing was performed on CD4+ T cells from PBMCs cultured with HCoV-NL63 spike peptides, taken after COVID-19 vaccination. The receptors here all came from a human donor who received a COVID-19 vaccine.

This clone was counted a few times. One junction end disagrees with the germline gene, perhaps due to a read error. This chain links TRBV6-2 or TRBV6-3 with TRBJ1-5; D gene ambiguous. The germline V gene has CDR1 MNHEY and CDR2 SVGEGT. The CDR3 contains 13 residues. This CDR3 reads CASSRSSNRPQHF. CDR3 in DNA: TGTGCCAGCAGTCGCAGTTCTAATCGGCCCCAGCATTTT.

This chain connects TRBV4-1 to TRBJ2-1, with D possibly matching TRBD2 (6 bases). CDR1 and CDR2 from the germline V gene are MGHRA and YSYEKL. V was pared by 4 bases and J by 9 bases, with 22 bases between. The CDR3 is 16 amino acids. In nucleotides, the CDR3 is TGCGCCAGCAGCCGCCCCCCGGAGGGACCGACGGGTGAGCAGTTCTTC. It translates to CASSRPPEGPTGEQFF.

V and J are TRBV6-5 and TRBJ2-2, with D possibly TRBD1 on 5 matching bases. Germline-derived CDR1 and CDR2 are MNHEY and SVGAGI. Trimming removed 7 bases at V and 2 bases at J, with 11 bases between. This CDR3 has 14 residues. This CDR3 is CASKGPINTGELFF. CDR3 nucleotide sequence: TGTGCCAGCAAGGGGCCCATAAACACCGGGGAGCTGTTTTTT.

The table lists this clone with a count of one. The chain links TRBV6-5 to TRBJ2-2, with D perhaps TRBD2 (6 bases). V gave up 4 bases and J gave up 6 bases, with 15 bases separating them. The CDR3 loop spans 15 amino acids. CDR1 and CDR2 (germline): MNHEY, SVGAGI. CDR3 in DNA: TGTGCCAGCAGTTTGGCCCCCGGGGACTCCGGGGAGCTGTTTTTT. This translates into CASSLAPGDSGELFF.

This sequence joins TRBV5-1 and TRBJ1-3, with 7 bases identical to TRBD1. CDR3 length: 15 residues. Germline V CDR1 and CDR2: SGHRS, YFSETQ. Trimming removed 4 bases from V and 4 bases from J; junction bases left unmatched: 8. The CDR3 DNA reads TGCGCCAGCAGCGGTCAACAGGGGTGGGGAAACACCATATATTTT. Protein product: CASSGQQGWGNTIYF.

The chain is built from TRBV4-2 and TRBJ1-6; D is undetermined. The V and J ends lost 1 base and 4 bases respectively, with 8 bases between them. CDR3 length: 15 amino acids. The germline V gene has CDR1 LGHNA and CDR2 YNFKEQ. The CDR3 protein is CASSQVGVYNSPLHF. CDR3 DNA: TGTGCCAGCAGCCAAGTCGGAGTTTATAATTCACCCCTCCACTTT.

The gene calls are TRBV2 and TRBJ2-1; D might be TRBD2 (7 bases). The V end lost 8 bases, the J end lost 2 bases, and 22 bases lay between the germline ends. Germline CDR1 and CDR2: SNHLY and FYNNEI. This CDR3 is 17 amino acids long. The CDR3 coding sequence is TGTGCCAGCCCAAACCCTTCCCGGGGGGCGGCCTACAATGAGCAGTTCTTC. It translates to CASPNPSRGAAYNEQFF.

The chain links TRBV11-3 to TRBJ2-1, with D perhaps assigned TRBD1 or TRBD2 (6 bases each). Trimming shortened V by 3 bases and J by 4 bases, and 16 bases separated the two germline ends. Germline values: CDR1 SGHNT, CDR2 YENEEA. The CDR3 totals 16 residues. The CDR3 protein is CASSLAGGGIYNEQFF. CDR3 nucleotides: TGTGCCAGCAGCTTGGCTGGAGGGGGGATTTACAATGAGCAGTTCTTC.

The CDR3 nucleotides read TGTGCCAGCAGCATCGGGGGGACTGAAGCTTTCTTT. Its translation: CASSIGGTEAFF. J is TRBJ1-1 and V is TRBV6-5; tentative D call: TRBD1 (5 bases). The CDR3 spans 12 residues. Trimming shortened V by 6 bases and J by 5 bases, and 10 bases separated the two germline ends. CDR1 is MNHEY, CDR2 SVGAGI, per germline.

The chain recombines TRBV30 with TRBJ1-4, with 8 bases identical to TRBD1. CDR3 length equals 14 residues. Germline trimming cut 8 bases from V and 3 bases from J; bases unmatched to any gene: 8. Germline lookup yields CDR1 GTSNPN and CDR2 SVGIG (reference sequence). As DNA, the CDR3 is TGTGCCGCCTACAGGGGGGACGCTAATGAAAAACTGTTTTTT. It codes for CAAYRGDANEKLFF.

The chain links TRBV27 to TRBJ1-5, with a weak D call TRBD1 (5 bases). Looked up from germline, CDR1 is MNHEY and CDR2 is SMNVEV (reference sequence). This CDR3 spans 15 amino acids. Trimming shortened V by 4 bases and J by 3 bases, and 13 bases separated the two germline ends. The CDR3 is CASSSGGEFNQPQHF. In DNA, the CDR3 is TGTGCCAGCAGTTCAGGAGGGGAATTCAATCAGCCCCAGCATTTT.

The chain links TRBV30 to TRBJ2-5, with 7 bases that match TRBD2. The CDR3 has 12 residues. Germline CDR1 is GTSNPN and CDR2 is SVGIG (reference sequence). The ends lost 2 bases at V and 8 bases at J; junction bases unmatched: 5. The CDR3, as DNA: TGTGCCTGGAGTCAAAGCGGGACTACCCAGTACTTC. It yields the protein CAWSQSGTTQYF.

V is TRBV5-4 and J is TRBJ2-7, with D unclear. This CDR3 is 12 amino acids long. V was pared by 3 bases and J by 1 base, with 5 bases between. The germline CDR1 and CDR2 sequences are SGHNT and YYREEE (reference sequence). For the CDR3, the DNA is TGTGCCAGCAGCTATTCATCCTACGAGCAGTACTTC. It translates to CASSYSSYEQYF.

This clone was seen only a few times. The rearrangement joins TRBV2 to TRBJ1-5; tentative D call: TRBD1 (5 bases). Deletions cut 5 bases from V and 5 bases from J, with 13 bases between. CDR3 size: 14 residues. The germline V gene has CDR1 SNHLY and CDR2 FYNNEI. The CDR3 region has the DNA TGTGCCAGCAGTCAGGACATGTCCTATCAGCCCCAGCATTTT. It yields the protein CASSQDMSYQPQHF.

The J gene is TRBJ1-5, the V gene TRBV18; D gene unclear. The CDR3 loop spans 15 amino acids. CDR1 and CDR2 from the germline V gene are KGHSH and LQKENI. Trimming stripped 4 bases from V and 0 bases from J, with 10 bases between. The CDR3 nucleotides are TGTGCCAGCTCACGGGGAGGGAATAGCAATCAGCCCCAGCATTTT. The encoded protein is CASSRGGNSNQPQHF.